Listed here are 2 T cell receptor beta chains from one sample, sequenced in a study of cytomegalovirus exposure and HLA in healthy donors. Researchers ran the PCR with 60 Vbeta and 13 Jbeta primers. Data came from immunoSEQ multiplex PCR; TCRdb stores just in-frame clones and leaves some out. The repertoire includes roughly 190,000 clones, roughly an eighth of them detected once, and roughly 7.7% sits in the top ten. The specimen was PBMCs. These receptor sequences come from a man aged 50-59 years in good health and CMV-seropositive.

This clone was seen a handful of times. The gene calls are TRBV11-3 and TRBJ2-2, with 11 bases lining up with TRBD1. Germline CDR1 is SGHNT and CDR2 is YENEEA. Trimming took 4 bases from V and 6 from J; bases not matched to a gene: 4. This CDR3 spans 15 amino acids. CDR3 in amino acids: CASSSDRGLSGELFF. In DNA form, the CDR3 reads TGTGCCAGCAGCTCGGACAGGGGGCTGTCCGGGGAGCTGTTTTTT.

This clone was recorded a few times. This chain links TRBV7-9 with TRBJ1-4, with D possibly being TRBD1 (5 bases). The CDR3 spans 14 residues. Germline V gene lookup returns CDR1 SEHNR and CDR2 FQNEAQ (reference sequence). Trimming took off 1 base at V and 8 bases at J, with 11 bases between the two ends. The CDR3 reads CASSLGTSTEKLFF. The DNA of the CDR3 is TGTGCCAGCAGCTTAGGGACAAGTACAGAAAAACTGTTTTTT.